Presented here are 21 T cell receptor beta chains from one specimen sequenced in a study of T cells in tumors after PD-1 blockade. TCRdb's copy holds only in-frame clones and misses some; the assay was immunoSEQ multiplex PCR. The data contain around 50,000 clones, roughly 80% of them singletons. This material consisted of PBMCs, taken before anti-PD-1 therapy. The receptors were sampled from a human donor with advanced basal cell or squamous cell carcinoma (not recorded which).

This clone was observed a single time. The chain combines TRBV18 with TRBJ2-5; TRBD2 aligns across 12 bases. The germline V gene encodes CDR1 KGHSH and CDR2 LQKENI. This CDR3 contains 17 residues. The V and J ends lost 3 bases and 6 bases, in that order; junction bases with no gene match: 11. The DNA of the CDR3 is TGTGCCAGCTCACCTCTAGCGGGGGGGCCTTCCCTGCAGACCCAGTACTTC. It translates to CASSPLAGGPSLQTQYF. Complete variable domain (other parts from reference TRBV18 and TRBJ2-5): NAGVMQNPRHLVRRRGQEARLRCSPMKGHSHVYWYRQLPEEGLKFMVYLQKENIIDESGMPKERFSAEFPKEGPSILRIQQVVRGDSAAYFCASSPLAGGPSLQTQYFGPGTRLLVL.

This chain connects TRBV29-1 to TRBJ1-2; possible D gene TRBD1, 5 bases. The CDR3 runs 11 residues. V gave up 4 bases and J gave up 8 bases, with 11 bases separating them. Per germline, CDR1 SQVTM and CDR2 ANQGSEA. This CDR3 is CSVVEGEGYTF. The CDR3 DNA reads TGCAGCGTTGTTGAAGGGGAAGGCTACACCTTC.

This chain links TRBV4-1 with TRBJ2-1; 13 bases map to TRBD2. The length of the CDR3 is 16 residues. Germline V gene sequence: CDR1 MGHRA, CDR2 YSYEKL. Trimming at V came to 3 bases and at J to 7 bases, leaving 6 bases not matched to a gene. The CDR3: CASSHQGLAGKNEQFF. The DNA for the CDR3 is TGCGCCAGCAGCCACCAGGGACTAGCGGGAAAGAATGAGCAGTTCTTC.

The chain has TRBV4-1 and TRBJ2-1, with 9 bases lining up with TRBD2. V was clipped by 0 bases and J by 2 bases; unmatched bases: 5. CDR1 and CDR2 (germline): MGHRA, YSYEKL. The CDR3 contains 17 residues. The CDR3, as DNA: TGCGCCAGCAGCCAAGAAGGGTTAGCGGGAGCCTACAATGAGCAGTTCTTC. Its protein product is CASSQEGLAGAYNEQFF.

This chain links TRBV7-6 with TRBJ2-1; no firm D call. Germline-derived CDR1 and CDR2 are SGHVS and FNYEAQ. Between the trimmed V and J ends, which lost 2 bases and 5 bases, there was a span of 10 bases. This CDR3 contains 14 residues. CDR3 amino acids: CASSLPGHDNEQFF. The CDR3 bases are TGTGCCAGCAGCTTACCGGGTCACGACAATGAGCAGTTCTTC.

This chain connects TRBV9 to TRBJ2-3, with D possibly TRBD2 on 6 matching bases. This CDR3 has 16 residues. Trimming pared 0 bases from V and 3 bases from J, leaving 14 bases between. Per the germline V gene, CDR1 is SGDLS and CDR2 is YYNGEE. The CDR3 sequence is CASSVENLGGTDTQYF. The DNA of the CDR3 is TGTGCCAGCAGCGTAGAGAACCTGGGGGGTACAGATACGCAGTATTTT.

CDR3: CASSPIRPGTYASEQYF. The DNA for the CDR3 is TGCGCCAGCAGCCCGATTCGGCCCGGGACCTACGCTTCCGAGCAGTACTTC. The chain uses TRBV5-1 and TRBJ2-7, with D perhaps matching TRBD1 or TRBD2 (5 bases each). V dropped 4 bases and J dropped 6 bases, with 26 bases sitting between them. CDR1 is SGHRS and CDR2 is YFSETQ in the germline V gene. The CDR3 has 17 amino acids.

This sequence joins TRBV2 and TRBJ2-7; D is perhaps TRBD1 or TRBD2 (5 bases each). The ends were cut back, 3 bases at V and 6 bases at J, with 18 bases in the middle. Germline loops: CDR1 SNHLY, CDR2 FYNNEI. This CDR3 region has 15 residues. The CDR3 region is CASSEAMSSRGEQYF. As DNA, the CDR3 is TGTGCCAGCAGTGAGGCCATGAGCTCGAGGGGCGAGCAGTACTTC.

The chain employs TRBV4-1 and TRBJ2-1, with TRBD1 matching 8 bases. Germline lookup yields CDR1 MGHRA and CDR2 YSYEKL. The CDR3 length is 17 residues. V shed 1 base and J 2 bases; nucleotides not matched to a gene: 7. The CDR3 DNA reads TGCGCCAGCAGCCAAGGAACAGGGGGGAAGGCCTACAATGAGCAGTTCTTC. This codes for CASSQGTGGKAYNEQFF.

J is TRBJ1-2 and V is TRBV28; possible D gene TRBD1, 5 bases. CDR3 length: 12 amino acids. Looked up from germline, CDR1 is MDHEN and CDR2 is SYDVKM. V lost 2 bases to trimming and J lost 5 bases, with 6 bases between them. The DNA of the CDR3 is TGTGCCAGCAGTTTAGCAGGGTATGGCTACACCTTC. This gives the protein CASSLAGYGYTF.

This clone has a single count. The chain combines TRBV3-1 (or the pseudogene TRBV3-2) with TRBJ2-3, with 7 bases lining up with TRBD2. CDR1 is LGHDT and CDR2 is YNNKEL in the germline V gene (reference sequence). J was trimmed by 1 base and V by 1 base; bases with no gene match: 2. The CDR3 runs to 15 residues. CDR3 DNA: TGTGCCAGCAGCCAAGCCAGCGGGGGCACAGATACGCAGTATTTT. This translates into CASSQASGGTDTQYF.

This sequence joins TRBV3-1 (or the pseudogene TRBV3-2) and TRBJ1-5; TRBD1 aligns across 7 bases. Germline CDR1 reads LGHDT; CDR2 reads YNNKEL (reference sequence). The CDR3 runs to 17 residues. V lost 4 bases and J lost 3; bases outside the gene matches: 12. CDR3 DNA: TGTGCCAGCAGCCTGGGGTACAGGGGACCGAACAATCAGCCCCAGCATTTT. It codes for CASSLGYRGPNNQPQHF.

V gene TRBV11-3 combines with J gene TRBJ2-3; D might be TRBD1 (5 bases). The CDR3 covers 15 residues. Deletions cut 5 bases from V and 2 bases from J, with 14 bases between. CDR1 is SGHNT and CDR2 is YENEEA in the germline V gene. CDR3 residues: CASSAYRSDTDTQYF. In DNA form, the CDR3 reads TGTGCCAGCAGCGCCTACAGGTCGGACACAGATACGCAGTATTTT.

This sequence joins TRBV5-8 and TRBJ1-6; D is uncertain. The ends were cut back, 0 bases at V and 8 bases at J, with 12 bases in the middle. The germline V gene has CDR1 SGHTS and CDR2 YDEGEE. The CDR3 contains 15 residues. The CDR3 sequence is CASSLVGESYSPLHF. The CDR3 DNA reads TGTGCCAGCAGCTTGGTTGGGGAAAGTTATTCACCCCTCCACTTT.

V is TRBV28 and J is TRBJ1-6; weak D call: TRBD1 (5 bases). Between the trimmed V and J ends, which lost 6 bases and 7 bases, there was a span of 16 bases. Germline assignment: CDR1 MDHEN and CDR2 SYDVKM. The CDR3 is 15 residues long. CDR3 coding DNA: TGTGCCAGCAGCCCCTCCCAGGGAGAGAATTCACCCCTCCACTTT. This translates into CASSPSQGENSPLHF.

This chain connects TRBV4-1 to TRBJ1-2; no firm D call. The CDR3 runs to 14 residues. Trimming cost V 0 bases and J 5 bases, with 10 bases left between them. Germline loops: CDR1 MGHRA, CDR2 YSYEKL. The CDR3 protein is CASSQEEITYGYTF. For the CDR3, the DNA is TGCGCCAGCAGCCAAGAGGAGATAACTTATGGCTACACCTTC.

The gene calls are TRBV18 and TRBJ1-1, with D maybe TRBD1 (5 bases). Trimming removed 5 bases from V and 1 base from J, with 14 bases in between. Germline V CDR1 and CDR2: KGHSH, LQKENI. The CDR3 is made up of 15 amino acids. The CDR3 DNA is TGTGCCAGCTCAAAACAGGAAGGGGCGAACACTGAAGCTTTCTTT. Translated, it gives CASSKQEGANTEAFF.

This sequence joins TRBV7-9 and TRBJ2-2; D is ambiguous. Per germline, CDR1 SEHNR and CDR2 FQNEAQ (reference sequence). V was trimmed by 1 base and J by 4 bases, leaving 7 bases between them. The CDR3 is 14 amino acids. CDR3 sequence (DNA): TGTGCCAGCAGCTTAGGGGCGGCCACCGGGGAGCTGTTTTTT. Translating gives CASSLGAATGELFF.

This chain joins TRBV28 and TRBJ2-7, with TRBD2 identical over 12 bases. V dropped 6 bases and J dropped 6; count of bases not matched to a gene: 6. CDR3 size: 14 residues. Germline assignment: CDR1 MDHEN and CDR2 SYDVKM. The CDR3 reads CASRASGRAGEQYF. CDR3 sequence (DNA): TGTGCCAGCAGGGCTAGCGGGAGGGCGGGCGAGCAGTACTTC.

J is TRBJ2-2 and V is TRBV27; D perhaps matches TRBD2 (6 bases). The ends were cut back, 8 bases at V and 5 bases at J, with 15 bases in the middle. This CDR3 has 14 residues. From germline, CDR1 is MNHEY and CDR2 SMNVEV (reference sequence). This CDR3 is CASARGRLTGELFF. The CDR3 DNA reads TGTGCCAGCGCCCGGGGGAGGTTGACCGGGGAGCTGTTTTTT.

The chain carries TRBV28 and TRBJ1-2, with 9 bases that match TRBD1. Germline V CDR1 and CDR2: MDHEN, SYDVKM. The CDR3 sequence is 14 residues long. The ends lost 6 bases at V and 4 bases at J; junction bases unmatched: 6. CDR3 sequence: CASSGDREIYGYTF. In nucleotides, the CDR3 is TGTGCCAGCAGCGGGGACAGGGAGATCTATGGCTACACCTTC.